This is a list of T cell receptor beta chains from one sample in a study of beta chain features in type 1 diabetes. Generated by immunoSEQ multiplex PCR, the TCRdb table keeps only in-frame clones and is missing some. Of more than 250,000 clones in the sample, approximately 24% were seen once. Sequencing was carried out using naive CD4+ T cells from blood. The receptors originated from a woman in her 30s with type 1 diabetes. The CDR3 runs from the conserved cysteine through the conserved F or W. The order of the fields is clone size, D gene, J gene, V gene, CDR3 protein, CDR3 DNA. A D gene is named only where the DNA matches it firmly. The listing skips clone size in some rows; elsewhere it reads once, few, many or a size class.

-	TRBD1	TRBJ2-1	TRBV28	CASSARQGKFF	TGTGCCAGCAGTGCCCGACAGGGCAAGTTCTTC
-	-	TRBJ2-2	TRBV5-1	CASSEVTGELFF	TGCGCCAGCAGCGAGGTGACCGGGGAGCTGTTTTTT
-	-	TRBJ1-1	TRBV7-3	CASSLWGGTVNTEAFF	TGTGCCAGCAGCTTATGGGGGGGGACGGTGAACACTGAAGCTTTCTTT
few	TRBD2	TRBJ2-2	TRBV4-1	CASSQGTSPNTGELFF	TGCGCCAGCAGCCAAGGGACTAGCCCGAACACCGGGGAGCTGTTTTTT
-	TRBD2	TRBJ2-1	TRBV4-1	CASSQWGLAGREQFF	TGCGCCAGCAGCCAATGGGGACTAGCGGGACGTGAGCAGTTCTTC
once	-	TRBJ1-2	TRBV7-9	CASSLAEDSLRGYTF	TGTGCCAGCAGCTTAGCCGAGGACAGTCTTAGGGGCTACACCTTC
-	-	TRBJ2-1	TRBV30	CAWSVLSAREQFF	TGTGCCTGGAGTGTATTAAGCGCCCGTGAGCAGTTCTTC
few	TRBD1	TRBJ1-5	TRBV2	CASRDRGPYSNQPQHF	TGTGCCAGCAGAGACAGGGGACCATATAGCAATCAGCCCCAGCATTTT
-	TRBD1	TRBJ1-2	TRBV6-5	CASSYRQGRAYGYTF	TGTGCCAGCAGTTACCGACAGGGACGCGCCTATGGCTACACCTTC
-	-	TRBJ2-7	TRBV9	CASSERDTGAYEQYF	TGTGCCAGCAGCGAGCGGGACACCGGTGCCTACGAGCAGTACTTC
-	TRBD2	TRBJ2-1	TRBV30	CAWSVSAGVANEQFF	TGTGCCTGGAGTGTATCCGCGGGAGTCGCCAATGAGCAGTTCTTC
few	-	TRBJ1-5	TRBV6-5	CASSYSGVGQPQHF	TGTGCCAGCAGTTACTCCGGGGTCGGACAGCCCCAGCATTTT
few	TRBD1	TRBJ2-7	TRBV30	CAWRGTGIGEQYF	TGTGCCTGGAGGGGGACAGGGATCGGCGAGCAGTACTTC
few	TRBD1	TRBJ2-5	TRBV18	CASSPTGGGFQETQYF	TGTGCCAGCTCACCAACAGGGGGCGGTTTCCAAGAGACCCAGTACTTC
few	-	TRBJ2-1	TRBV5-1	CASSLTGPYNEQFF	TGCGCCAGCAGCTTGACAGGGCCCTACAATGAGCAGTTCTTC
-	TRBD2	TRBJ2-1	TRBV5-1	CASSVIAGERQFF	TGCGCCAGCAGCGTCATAGCGGGAGAGCGGCAGTTCTTC
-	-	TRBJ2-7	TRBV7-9	CASSFRGNSYEQYF	TGTGCCAGCAGCTTTCGGGGGAACTCCTACGAGCAGTACTTC
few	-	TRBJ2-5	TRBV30	CAWEPGAGETQYF	TGTGCCTGGGAACCAGGGGCGGGAGAGACCCAGTACTTC
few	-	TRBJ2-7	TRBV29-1	CSVEDPGNEQYF	TGCAGCGTTGAAGATCCCGGGAACGAGCAGTACTTC
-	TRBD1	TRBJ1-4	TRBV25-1	CASSANRGVGEKLFF	TGTGCCAGCAGTGCTAACAGGGGAGTCGGAGAAAAACTGTTTTTT
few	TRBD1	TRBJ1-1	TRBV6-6	CASSRGGAWTEAFF	TGTGCCAGCAGCCGAGGGGGCGCTTGGACTGAAGCTTTCTTT
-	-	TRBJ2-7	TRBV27	CASSFVDNNYEQYF	TGTGCCAGCAGTTTCGTGGACAATAACTACGAGCAGTACTTC
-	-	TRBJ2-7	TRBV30	CAWNPGPYEQYF	TGTGCCTGGAATCCAGGCCCCTACGAGCAGTACTTC
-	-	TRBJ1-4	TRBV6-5	CASSSRNEKLFF	TGTGCCAGCAGTTCGCGGAATGAAAAACTGTTTTTT
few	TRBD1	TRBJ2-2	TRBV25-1	CASTGGTGELFF	TGTGCCAGTACAGGGGGCACCGGGGAGCTGTTTTTT
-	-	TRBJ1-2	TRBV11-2	CASSLGQNYGYTF	TGTGCCAGCAGCTTAGGGCAGAACTATGGCTACACCTTC
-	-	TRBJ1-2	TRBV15	CATSAQGNYGYTF	TGTGCCACCAGCGCCCAGGGTAACTATGGCTACACCTTC
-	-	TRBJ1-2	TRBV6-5	CASQGNYGYTF	TGTGCCAGCCAGGGGAACTATGGCTACACCTTC
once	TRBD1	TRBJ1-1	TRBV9	CASSVVGTGEAFF	TGTGCCAGCAGCGTAGTTGGGACAGGGGAAGCTTTCTTT
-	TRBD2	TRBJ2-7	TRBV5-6	CASRTTGLAGGHYEQYF	TGTGCCAGCAGGACAACGGGACTAGCGGGAGGACACTACGAGCAGTACTTC
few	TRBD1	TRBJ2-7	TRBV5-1	CASSLDRGRFAYEQYF	TGCGCCAGCAGCTTAGACAGGGGGCGATTCGCCTACGAGCAGTACTTC
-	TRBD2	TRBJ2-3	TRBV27	CASSAQLAGDRDTQYF	TGTGCCAGCAGTGCCCAACTAGCGGGAGATCGGGATACGCAGTATTTT
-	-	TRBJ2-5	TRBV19	CASNQGYQETQYF	TGTGCCAGTAATCAGGGCTACCAAGAGACCCAGTACTTC
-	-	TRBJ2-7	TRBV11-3	CASSPVASSYEQYF	TGTGCCAGCAGCCCCGTGGCTAGCTCCTACGAGCAGTACTTC
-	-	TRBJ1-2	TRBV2	CASSEGGTIYGYTF	TGTGCCAGCAGTGAAGGTGGGACTATCTATGGCTACACCTTC
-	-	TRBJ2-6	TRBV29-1	CSVEALQVGTGANVLTF	TGCAGCGTTGAGGCTCTCCAGGTGGGCACTGGGGCCAACGTCCTGACTTTC
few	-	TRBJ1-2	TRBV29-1	CSVRRATNYGYTF	TGCAGCGTTAGGAGGGCGACTAACTATGGCTACACCTTC
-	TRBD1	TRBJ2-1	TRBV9	CASSVTTGRENNEQFF	TGTGCCAGCAGCGTTACGACAGGGCGAGAAAACAATGAGCAGTTCTTC
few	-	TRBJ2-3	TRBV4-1	CASSLLSTDTQYF	TGCGCCAGCAGCCTCCTTTCCACAGATACGCAGTATTTT
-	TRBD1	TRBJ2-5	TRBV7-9	CASSSPGQGDQYF	TGTGCCAGCAGCTCCCCGGGACAGGGGGACCAGTACTTC
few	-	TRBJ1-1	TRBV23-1	CASNKYEAFF	TGCGCCAGCAATAAATATGAAGCTTTCTTT
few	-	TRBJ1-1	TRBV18	CASSPQAKNTEAFF	TGTGCCAGCTCACCCCAGGCAAAGAACACTGAAGCTTTCTTT
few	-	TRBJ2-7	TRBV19	CATGGQFYEQYF	TGTGCCACCGGAGGACAGTTCTACGAGCAGTACTTC
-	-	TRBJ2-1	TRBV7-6	CASSSVAAGEQFF	TGTGCCAGCAGCTCGGTAGCGGCTGGTGAGCAGTTCTTC
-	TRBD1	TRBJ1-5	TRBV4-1	CASSQVKRSRGDQPQHF	TGCGCCAGCAGCCAAGTAAAAAGGAGCAGGGGGGACCAGCCCCAGCATTTT
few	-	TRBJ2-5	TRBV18	CASSPYLGRQETQYF	TGTGCCAGCTCACCATATCTTGGCAGGCAAGAGACCCAGTACTTC